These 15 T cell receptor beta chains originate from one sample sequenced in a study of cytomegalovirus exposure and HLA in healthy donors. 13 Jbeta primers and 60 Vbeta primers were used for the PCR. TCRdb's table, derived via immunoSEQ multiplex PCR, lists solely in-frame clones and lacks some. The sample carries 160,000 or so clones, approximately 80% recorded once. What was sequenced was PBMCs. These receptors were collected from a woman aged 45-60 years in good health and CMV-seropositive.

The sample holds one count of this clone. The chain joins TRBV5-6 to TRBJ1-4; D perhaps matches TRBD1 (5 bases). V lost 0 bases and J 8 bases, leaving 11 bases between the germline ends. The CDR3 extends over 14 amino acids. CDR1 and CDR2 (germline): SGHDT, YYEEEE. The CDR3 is CASSLAAGYEKLFF. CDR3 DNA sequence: TGTGCCAGCAGCTTGGCTGCAGGGTACGAAAAACTGTTTTTT.

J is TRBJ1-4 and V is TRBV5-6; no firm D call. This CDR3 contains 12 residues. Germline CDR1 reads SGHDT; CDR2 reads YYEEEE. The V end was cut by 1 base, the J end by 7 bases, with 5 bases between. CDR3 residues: CASSLSSEKLFF. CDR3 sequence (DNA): TGTGCCAGCAGCTTGTCCAGTGAAAAACTGTTTTTT.

The CDR3: CASSPRGSASYNEQFF. The CDR3, as DNA: TGTGCCAGCAGCCCGAGGGGGAGCGCTTCCTACAATGAGCAGTTCTTC. The rearrangement joins TRBV11-3 to TRBJ2-1; possibly TRBD1 for D (6 bases). Germline CDR1 reads SGHNT; CDR2 reads YENEEA. The CDR3 spans 16 residues. V was pared by 5 bases and J by 1 base, with 15 bases between. Drawing the rest from reference TRBV11-3 and TRBJ2-1, the complete variable domain is EAGVVQSPRYKIIEKKQPVAFWCNPISGHNTLYWYLQNLGQGPELLIRYENEEAVDDSQLPKDRFSAERLKGVDSTLKIQPAELGDSAVYLCASSPRGSASYNEQFFGPGTRLTVL.

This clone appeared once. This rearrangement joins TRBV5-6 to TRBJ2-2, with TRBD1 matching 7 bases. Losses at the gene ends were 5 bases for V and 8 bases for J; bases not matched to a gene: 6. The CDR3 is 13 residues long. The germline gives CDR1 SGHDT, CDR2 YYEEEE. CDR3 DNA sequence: TGTGCCAGCAGTCCAGGGGGTGTGGGGGAGCTGTTTTTT. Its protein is CASSPGGVGELFF.

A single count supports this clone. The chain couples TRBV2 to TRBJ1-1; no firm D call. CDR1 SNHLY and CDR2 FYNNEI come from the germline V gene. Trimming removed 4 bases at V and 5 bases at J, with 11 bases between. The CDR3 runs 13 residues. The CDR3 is CASSVKLQTEAFF. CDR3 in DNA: TGTGCCAGCAGTGTGAAGTTACAGACTGAAGCTTTCTTT.

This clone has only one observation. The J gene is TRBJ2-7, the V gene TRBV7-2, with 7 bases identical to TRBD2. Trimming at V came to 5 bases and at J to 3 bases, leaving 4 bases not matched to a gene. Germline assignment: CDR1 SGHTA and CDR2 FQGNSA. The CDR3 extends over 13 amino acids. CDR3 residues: CASSTQRGYEQYF. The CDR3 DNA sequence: TGTGCCAGCAGCACCCAGCGGGGCTACGAGCAGTACTTC.

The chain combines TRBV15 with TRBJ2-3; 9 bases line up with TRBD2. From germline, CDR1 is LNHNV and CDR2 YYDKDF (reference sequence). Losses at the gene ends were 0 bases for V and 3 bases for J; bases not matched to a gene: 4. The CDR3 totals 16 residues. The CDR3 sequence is CATSREYSGGTDTQYF. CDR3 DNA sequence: TGTGCCACCAGCAGAGAATATAGCGGGGGAACAGATACGCAGTATTTT.

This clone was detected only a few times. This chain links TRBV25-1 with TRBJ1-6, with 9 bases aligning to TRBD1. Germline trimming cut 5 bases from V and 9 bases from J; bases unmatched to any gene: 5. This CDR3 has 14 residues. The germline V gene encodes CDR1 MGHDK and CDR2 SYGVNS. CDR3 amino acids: CASSWDRAGSPLHF. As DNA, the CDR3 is TGTGCCAGCAGTTGGGACAGGGCGGGTTCACCCCTCCACTTT.

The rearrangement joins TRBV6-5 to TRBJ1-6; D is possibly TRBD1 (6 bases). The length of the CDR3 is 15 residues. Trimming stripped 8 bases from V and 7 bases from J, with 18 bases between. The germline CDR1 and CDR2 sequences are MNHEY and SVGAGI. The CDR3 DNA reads TGTGCCAGCTCCTCCGGCCGGCAGGGGAATTCACCCCTCCACTTT. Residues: CASSSGRQGNSPLHF.

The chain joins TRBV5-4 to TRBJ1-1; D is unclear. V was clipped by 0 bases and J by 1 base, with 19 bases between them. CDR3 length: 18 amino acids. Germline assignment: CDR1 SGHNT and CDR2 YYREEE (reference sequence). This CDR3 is CASSLGLHIAEGNTEAFF. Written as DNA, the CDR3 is TGTGCCAGCAGCTTGGGGTTGCACATAGCGGAAGGGAACACTGAAGCTTTCTTT.

The CDR3 DNA sequence: TGTGCCAGCAGCCAGGCAATTGTGCGGGGGGGCCACGAGCAGTTCTTC. It is translated as CASSQAIVRGGHEQFF. V gene TRBV7-2 combines with J gene TRBJ2-1; 9 positions match TRBD2. This CDR3 has 16 residues. V lost 5 bases to trimming and J lost 10 bases; unmatched junction nucleotides: 15. The germline V gene encodes CDR1 SGHTA and CDR2 FQGNSA.

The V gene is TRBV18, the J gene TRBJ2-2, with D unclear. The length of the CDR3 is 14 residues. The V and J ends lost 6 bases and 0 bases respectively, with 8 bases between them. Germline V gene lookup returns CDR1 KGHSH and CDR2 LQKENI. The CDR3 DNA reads TGTGCCAGCTCCTCGGGTGCGAACACCGGGGAGCTGTTTTTT. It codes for CASSSGANTGELFF.

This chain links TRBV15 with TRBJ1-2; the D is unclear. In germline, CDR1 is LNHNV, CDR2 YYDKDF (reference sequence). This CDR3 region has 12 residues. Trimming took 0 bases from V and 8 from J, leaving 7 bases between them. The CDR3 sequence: CATSRDTTGYTF. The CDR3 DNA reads TGTGCCACCAGCAGAGACACAACGGGCTACACCTTC.

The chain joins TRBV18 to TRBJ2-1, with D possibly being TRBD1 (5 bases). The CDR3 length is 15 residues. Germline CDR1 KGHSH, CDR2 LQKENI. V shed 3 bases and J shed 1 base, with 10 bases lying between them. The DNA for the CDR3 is TGTGCCAGCTCACCGCGACAGATTTCCTACAATGAGCAGTTCTTC. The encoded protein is CASSPRQISYNEQFF.

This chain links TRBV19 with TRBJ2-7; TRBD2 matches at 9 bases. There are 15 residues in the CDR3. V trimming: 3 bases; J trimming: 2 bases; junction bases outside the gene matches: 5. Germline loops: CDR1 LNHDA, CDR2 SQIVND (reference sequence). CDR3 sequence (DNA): TGTGCCAGTAGTATGATGGTAGCGGGGGCCTACGAGCAGTACTTC. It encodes CASSMMVAGAYEQYF.